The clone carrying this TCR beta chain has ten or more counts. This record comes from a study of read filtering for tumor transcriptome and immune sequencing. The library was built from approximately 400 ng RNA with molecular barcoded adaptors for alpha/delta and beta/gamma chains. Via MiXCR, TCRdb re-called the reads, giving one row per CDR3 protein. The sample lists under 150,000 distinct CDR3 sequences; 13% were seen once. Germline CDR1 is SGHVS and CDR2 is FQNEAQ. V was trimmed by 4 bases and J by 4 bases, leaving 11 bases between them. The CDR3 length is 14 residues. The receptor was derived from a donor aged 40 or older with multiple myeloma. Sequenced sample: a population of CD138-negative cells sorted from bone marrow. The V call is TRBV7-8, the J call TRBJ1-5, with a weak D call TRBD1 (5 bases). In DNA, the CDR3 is TGTGCCAGCAGCTCCCCCGCAGGGAATCAGCCCCAGCATTTT. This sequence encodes CASSSPAGNQPQHF. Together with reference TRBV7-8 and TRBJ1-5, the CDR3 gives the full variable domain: GAGVSQSPRYKVAKRGQDVALRCDPISGHVSLFWYQQALGQGPEFLTYFQNEAQLDKSGLPSDRFFAERPEGSVSTLKIQRTQQEDSAVYLCASSSPAGNQPQHFGDGTRLSIL.